These 5 T cell receptor beta chains were sequenced from one sample in a study of T cells expressing NK-cell markers. TCRdb reprocessed the 5' RACE reads, with one entry per CDR3 protein and no DNA. The table lists 350,000 to 500,000 distinct CDR3 sequences. Sequencing used blood T cells: a sorted CD56 or NKG2C T cell subset, CD4+ or CD8+ T cells, or bulk PBMC T cells (not recorded which). Source of these receptors: a woman between 18 and 70 years old in good health.

CDR3 loop: CSARDGQRDFTGELFF. The rearrangement joins TRBV20-1 to TRBJ2-2; TCRdb lists TRBD2, though no DNA is available to test this call. This CDR3 has 16 residues. Germline values: CDR1 DFQATT, CDR2 SNEGSKA (reference sequence).

The V and J genes are TRBV28 and TRBJ2-6; the D call from TCRdb, TRBD1, cannot be confirmed without DNA. The CDR3 runs to 17 residues. Germline CDR1 reads MDHEN; CDR2 reads SYDVKM. CDR3 sequence reads: CASSPLQGPSGANVLTF.

V is TRBV3-1 and J is TRBJ2-2; TCRdb designates TRBD2, a call that cannot be tested without DNA. The germline V gene encodes CDR1 LGHDT and CDR2 YNNKEL (reference sequence). The length of the CDR3 is 15 residues. CDR3 region: CASSPAARATGELFF. Full variable domain (rest looked up from reference TRBV3-1 and TRBJ2-2): DTAVSQTPKYLVTQMGNDKSIKCEQNLGHDTMYWYKQDSKKFLKIMFSYNNKELIINETVPNRFSPKSPDKAHLNLHINSLELGDSAVYFCASSPAARATGELFFGEGSRLTVL.

This chain links TRBV4-2 with TRBJ2-5; the TCRdb D gene call, TRBD2, has no DNA to confirm it. CDR1 is LGHNA and CDR2 is YNFKEQ in the germline V gene. The CDR3 spans 17 residues. The CDR3 protein is CASSQDHPSGLQETQYF.

V usage is TRBV7-2 and J usage is TRBJ2-4; TCRdb designates TRBD1, a call that cannot be tested without DNA. The V gene's germline CDR1 is SGHTA and CDR2 FQGNSA. This CDR3 spans 16 amino acids. The CDR3 loop is CASSPRTGGGGNIQYF.